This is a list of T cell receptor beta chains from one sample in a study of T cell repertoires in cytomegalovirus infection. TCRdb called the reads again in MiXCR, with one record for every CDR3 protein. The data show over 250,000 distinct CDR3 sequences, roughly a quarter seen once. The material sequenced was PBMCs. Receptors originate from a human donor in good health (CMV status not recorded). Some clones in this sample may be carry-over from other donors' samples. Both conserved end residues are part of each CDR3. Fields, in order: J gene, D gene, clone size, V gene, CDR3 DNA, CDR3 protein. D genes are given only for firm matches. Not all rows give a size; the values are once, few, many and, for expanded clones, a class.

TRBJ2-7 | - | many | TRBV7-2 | TGTGCCAGCAGCCCGGATCAGAGTCCTCCCTACGAGCAGTACTTC | CASSPDQSPPYEQYF
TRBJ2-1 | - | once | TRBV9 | TGTGCCAGCAGCCCCCAGCCCCTGGCCAATGAGCAGTTCTTC | CASSPQPLANEQFF
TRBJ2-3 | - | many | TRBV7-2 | TGTGCCAGCAGCCCAGGGTATACGCAGTATTTT | CASSPGYTQYF
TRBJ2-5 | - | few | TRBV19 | TGTGCCAGTAGTATAGTACCAACAGGGCAAGAGACCCAGTACTTC | CASSIVPTGQETQYF
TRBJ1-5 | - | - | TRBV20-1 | TGCAGTGCTAGAAATGCCATGGGTCAATTGTCCCAGCATTTT | CSARNAMGQLSQHF
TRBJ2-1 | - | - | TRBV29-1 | TGCAGCGTTGAAGATCGTAGGGTCTACAATGAGCAGTTCTTC | CSVEDRRVYNEQFF
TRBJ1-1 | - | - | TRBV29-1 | TGCAGCGTTGAGGTTTGGGCAGCCACGAACACTGAAGCTTTCTTT | CSVEVWAATNTEAFF
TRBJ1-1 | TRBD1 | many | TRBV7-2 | TGTGCCAGCAGCCCACTTACTTCAGGGACAGGGGTGGCTGAAGCTTTCTTT | CASSPLTSGTGVAEAFF
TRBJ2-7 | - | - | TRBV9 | TGTGCCAGCAGCGTAGGGGTCGGCGAGCAGTACTTC | CASSVGVGEQYF
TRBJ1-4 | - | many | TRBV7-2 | TGTGCCAGCAGCCCCGCCCGTGGGATTGCAACTAATGAAAAACTGTTTTTT | CASSPARGIATNEKLFF
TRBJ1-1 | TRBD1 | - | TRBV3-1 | TGTGCCAGCAGCCAAAAGGGACAGGGAAATGAAGCTTTCTTT | CASSQKGQGNEAFF
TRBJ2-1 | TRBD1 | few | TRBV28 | TGTGCCAGCAGTGAAGGACAGGGTGGGCAGTTCTTC | CASSEGQGGQFF
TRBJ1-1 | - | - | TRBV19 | TGTGCCAGTATCCCCCTTGGTGAACCAAGAAACACTGAAGCTTTCTTT | CASIPLGEPRNTEAFF
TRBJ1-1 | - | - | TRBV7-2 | TGTGCCAGCAGCTTAAGACTTACGAACACTGAAGCTTTCTTT | CASSLRLTNTEAFF
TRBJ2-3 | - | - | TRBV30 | TGTGCCTGGATATCCGGGGGATTGGCAGATACGCAGTATTTT | CAWISGGLADTQYF
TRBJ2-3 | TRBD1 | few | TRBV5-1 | TGCGCCAGCAGCGGACAGGGACTGGGCACAGATACGCAGTATTTT | CASSGQGLGTDTQYF
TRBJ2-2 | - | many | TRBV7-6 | TGTGCCAGCAGCTTAGTTGAGGGAGCCACCGGGGAGCTGTTTTTT | CASSLVEGATGELFF
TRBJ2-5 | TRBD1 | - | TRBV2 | TGTGCCAGCAGTGCTACAGGGGTGATCGAGACCCAGTACTTC | CASSATGVIETQYF
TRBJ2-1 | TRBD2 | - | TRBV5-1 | TGCGCCAGCAGCTTTGGACTAGCGGGGAATGAGCAGTTCTTC | CASSFGLAGNEQFF
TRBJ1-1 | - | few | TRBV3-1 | TGTGCCAGCAAGACGGCGAACACTGAAGCTTTCTTT | CASKTANTEAFF
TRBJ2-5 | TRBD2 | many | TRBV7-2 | TGTGCCAGCAGCCCCCCCCCGCGGGGGGAGACCCAGTACTTC | CASSPPPRGETQYF
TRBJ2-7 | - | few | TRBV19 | TGTGCCAGTAGTATACGTCAGGGGTACGAGCAGTACTTC | CASSIRQGYEQYF
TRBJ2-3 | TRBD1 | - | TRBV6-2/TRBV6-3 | TGTGCCAGCAGCTTGGACAGGGGATTTGCAGATACGCAGTATTTT | CASSLDRGFADTQYF
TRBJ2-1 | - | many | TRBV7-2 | TGTGCCAGCAGCTTATGGGGTAGGACCTACAATGAGCAGTTCTTC | CASSLWGRTYNEQFF
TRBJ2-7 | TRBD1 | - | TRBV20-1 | TGCAGTGCTCAAGACAGGGCTAGCTCCTACGAGCAGTACTTC | CSAQDRASSYEQYF
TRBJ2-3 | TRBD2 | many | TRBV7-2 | TGTGCCAGCAGATTTACTAGCGGGAGGGCATGGGATACGCAGTATTTT | CASRFTSGRAWDTQYF
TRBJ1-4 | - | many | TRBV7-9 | TGTGCCAGCAGTCCACGGGATGAAAAACTGTTTTTT | CASSPRDEKLFF
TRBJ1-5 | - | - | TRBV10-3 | TGTGCCATCGGGGTCAGGGGCAATCAGCCCCAGCATTTT | CAIGVRGNQPQHF
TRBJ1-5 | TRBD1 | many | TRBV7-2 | TGTGCCAGCAGCTTGGTAGGCCGACAGGGTAATCAGCCCCAGCATTTT | CASSLVGRQGNQPQHF
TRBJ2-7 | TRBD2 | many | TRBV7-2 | TGTGCCAGCAGCGCCACTAGCGAAACCTACGAGCAGTACTTC | CASSATSETYEQYF
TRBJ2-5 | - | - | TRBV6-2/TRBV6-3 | TGTGCCAGCAGTTACTCTAAGGTGACGGTGAAGACCCAGTACTTC | CASSYSKVTVKTQYF
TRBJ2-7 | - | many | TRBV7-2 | TGTGCCAGCAGCTTAGGGTCCAGGGGCGAGCAGTACTTC | CASSLGSRGEQYF
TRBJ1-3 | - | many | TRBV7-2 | TGTGCCAGCAGCAGCGGCGGAGCCTCTGGAAACACCATATATTTT | CASSSGGASGNTIYF
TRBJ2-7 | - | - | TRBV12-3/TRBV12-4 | TGTGCCAGCAGTTTAGTGCCAGGGAACGAGCAGTACTTC | CASSLVPGNEQYF
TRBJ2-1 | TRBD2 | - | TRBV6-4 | TGTGCCAGCAGTGACTCGACTAGCGGGAGCAATGAGCAGTTCTTC | CASSDSTSGSNEQFF
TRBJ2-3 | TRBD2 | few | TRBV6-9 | TGTGCCAGCAGTTATTATCGGACTAGCTCAGATACGCAGTATTTT | CASSYYRTSSDTQYF
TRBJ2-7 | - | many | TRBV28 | TGTGCCAGCAGTTTTGGAGGGGGCAACTCCTACGAGCAGTACTTC | CASSFGGGNSYEQYF
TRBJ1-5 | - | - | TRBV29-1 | TGCAGCGCCAAGTCGGGTAGCAATCAGCCCCAGCATTTT | CSAKSGSNQPQHF
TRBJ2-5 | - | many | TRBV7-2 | TGTGCCAGCAGCTTAGGGGTGGCGGCAGGTCAAGAGACCCAGTACTTC | CASSLGVAAGQETQYF
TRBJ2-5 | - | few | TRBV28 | TGTGCCAGCAGTTTAGTGGAACTGAGAGAGACCCAGTACTTC | CASSLVELRETQYF
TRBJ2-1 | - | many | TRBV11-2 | TGTGCCAGCAGCTTACGGGCACTCGATAGGGATGAGCAGTTCTTC | CASSLRALDRDEQFF
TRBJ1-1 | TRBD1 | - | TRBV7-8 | TGTGCCAGCAGCTTCGGGACAGGCCGCGCGGCTTTCTTT | CASSFGTGRAAFF
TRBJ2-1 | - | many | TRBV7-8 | TGTGCCAGCAGCTTAGCGCTGGATAGCTCCTACAATGAGCAGTTCTTC | CASSLALDSSYNEQFF
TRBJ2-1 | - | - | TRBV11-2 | TGTGCCAGCAGCTCCGGACAGAGTTCCTCCAATGAGCAGTTCTTC | CASSSGQSSSNEQFF
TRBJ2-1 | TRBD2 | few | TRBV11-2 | TGTGCCAGCAGCTCCGCTCGGGACTATACCTACAATGAGCAGTTCTTC | CASSSARDYTYNEQFF
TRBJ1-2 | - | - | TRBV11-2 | TGTGCCAGCAGCTTAGATCAGACGGAGGGCTACACCTTC | CASSLDQTEGYTF
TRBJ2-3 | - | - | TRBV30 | TGTGCCTGGAGCGTCAAAGATACGCAGTATTTT | CAWSVKDTQYF
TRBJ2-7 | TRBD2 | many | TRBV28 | TGTGCCAGCAGGGCGGGAGTCTACGAGCAGTACTTC | CASRAGVYEQYF
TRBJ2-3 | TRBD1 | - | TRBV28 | TGTGCCAGCGGCCCAGGGGGTTTCACAGATACGCAGTATTTT | CASGPGGFTDTQYF